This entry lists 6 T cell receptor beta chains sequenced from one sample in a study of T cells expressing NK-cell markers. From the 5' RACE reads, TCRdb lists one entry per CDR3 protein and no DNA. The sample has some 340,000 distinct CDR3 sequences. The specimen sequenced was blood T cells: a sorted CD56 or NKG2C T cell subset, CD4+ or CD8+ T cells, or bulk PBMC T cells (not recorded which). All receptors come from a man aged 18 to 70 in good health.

CDR3: CASSIATGVDTQYF. The V and J genes are TRBV19 and TRBJ2-3; with no DNA, the TCRdb D assignment of TRBD1 cannot be verified. Germline CDR1 and CDR2: LNHDA and SQIVND (reference sequence). The CDR3 consists of 14 residues.

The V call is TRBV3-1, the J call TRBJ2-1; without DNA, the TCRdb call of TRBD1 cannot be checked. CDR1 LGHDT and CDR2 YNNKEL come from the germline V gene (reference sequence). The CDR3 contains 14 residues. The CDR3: CASSQDYDPYEQFF.

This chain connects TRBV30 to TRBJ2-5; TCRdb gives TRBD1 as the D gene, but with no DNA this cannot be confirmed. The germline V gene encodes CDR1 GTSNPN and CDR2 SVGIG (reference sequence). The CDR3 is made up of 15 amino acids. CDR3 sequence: CAWTRQGVFQETQYF. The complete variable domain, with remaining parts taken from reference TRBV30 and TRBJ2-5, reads SQTIHQWPATLVQPVGSPLSLECTVEGTSNPNLYWYRQAAGRGLQLLFYSVGIGQISSEVPQNLSASRPQDRQFILSSKKLLLSDSGFYLCAWTRQGVFQETQYFGPGTRLLVL.

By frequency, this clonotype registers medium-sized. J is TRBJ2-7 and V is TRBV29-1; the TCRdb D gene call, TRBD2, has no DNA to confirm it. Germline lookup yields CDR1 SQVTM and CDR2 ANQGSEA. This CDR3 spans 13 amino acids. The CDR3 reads CSPAYRETYEQYF.

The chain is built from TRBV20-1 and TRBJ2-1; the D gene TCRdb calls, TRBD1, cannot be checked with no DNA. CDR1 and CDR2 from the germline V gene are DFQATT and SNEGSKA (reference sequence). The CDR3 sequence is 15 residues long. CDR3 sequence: CSASRRTGGYNEQFF.

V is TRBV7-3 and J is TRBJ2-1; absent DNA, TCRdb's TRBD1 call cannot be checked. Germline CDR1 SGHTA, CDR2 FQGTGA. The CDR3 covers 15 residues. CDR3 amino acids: CASSTSQASYNEQFF.